These T cell receptor beta chains were read from a single sample in a study of PD-L1 blockade in urothelial cancer. Here immunoSEQ multiplex PCR was the method, and the copy in TCRdb shows in-frame clones only, minus some. The sample lists under 55,000 clones, roughly four fifths occurring once. The specimen was PBMCs, collected around atezolizumab (anti-PD-L1) treatment. The receptors here all came from a man in his 60s with urothelial cancer. Both conserved end residues are part of each CDR3. The D gene is left open where the match is weak. Only some rows state a clone size, as once, few, many or a class for expanded clones.

NA	NA	TRBV7-8	TRBJ1-5	TGTGCCAGCAGCCCTAAACTCGGCCTCAACCCCGGGAGCAATCAGCCCCAGCATTTT	CASSPKLGLNPGSNQPQHF
NA	NA	TRBV7-2	TRBJ2-6	TGTGCCAGCAGCCCGACAGCTAGAAGCTCTGGGGCCAACGTCCTGACTTTC	CASSPTARSSGANVLTF
NA	TRBD1	TRBV6-6	TRBJ1-1	TGTGCCAGCAGTGACAGGACAGGGGACGTCACTGAAGCTTTCTTT	CASSDRTGDVTEAFF
NA	TRBD1	TRBV14	TRBJ1-6	TGTGCCAGCAGCCCTACGACAGGGTGGAATTCACCCCTCCACTTT	CASSPTTGWNSPLHF
NA	TRBD1	TRBV19	TRBJ1-4	TGTGCCAGTAGTAACCCGGGACAGGGGCGAAAACTGTTTTTT	CASSNPGQGRKLFF
NA	NA	TRBV18	TRBJ1-4	TGTGCCAGCTCAAACGACAGAAACGAAAAACTGTTTTTT	CASSNDRNEKLFF
NA	NA	TRBV21-1	TRBJ1-6	TGTGCCAGCAGCAAAGTGGAGGGGGGACAGGCCTCATCACCCCTCCACTTT	CASSKVEGGQASSPLHF
NA	TRBD1	TRBV5-1	TRBJ2-2	TGCGCCAGCAGCTGGACCGGGACAGGGAACACCGGGGAGCTGTTTTTT	CASSWTGTGNTGELFF
NA	NA	TRBV5-6	TRBJ1-2	TGTGCCAGCAGCGACACTTTGGGTGGCTACACCTTC	CASSDTLGGYTF
once	NA	TRBV11-2	TRBJ1-6	TGTGCCAGCAGCTTCGGGGGAGAGGTTTCACCCCTCCACTTT	CASSFGGEVSPLHF
NA	TRBD1	TRBV5-8	TRBJ1-6	TGTGCCAGCAGCTTGGTGGGACAGGGAGATTCACCCCTCCACTTT	CASSLVGQGDSPLHF
NA	NA	TRBV7-2	TRBJ1-2	TGTGCCAGCAGCTTAGGGCCAGGGGAAGGCTACACCTTC	CASSLGPGEGYTF
NA	TRBD2	TRBV7-7	TRBJ2-5	TGTGCTAGCAGCCCAGCGGGACCCCTAGGAGGAGAGACCCAGTACTTC	CASSPAGPLGGETQYF
few	NA	TRBV19	TRBJ1-3	TGTGCCAGTAGTATCTCTCTAAACACCATATATTTT	CASSISLNTIYF
NA	TRBD1	TRBV18	TRBJ2-7	TGTGCCAGCCGACAGGGGGTCCACGAGCAGTACTTC	CASRQGVHEQYF
NA	NA	TRBV5-1	TRBJ1-1	TGCGCCAGCAGCTTGGGAGGGCTGAGAGGGGGCACTGAAGCTTTCTTT	CASSLGGLRGGTEAFF
NA	NA	TRBV11-2	TRBJ2-7	TGTGCCAGCAGCTTAGATGCGGGACGGGGAAACGAGCAGTACTTC	CASSLDAGRGNEQYF
NA	TRBD1	TRBV18	TRBJ1-3	TGTGCCAGCTCCCCCTGGGGACAGGCTCCGGGAAACACCATATATTTT	CASSPWGQAPGNTIYF
NA	TRBD2	TRBV28	TRBJ2-7	TGTGCCAGCAACGGGTCGGGCAGAGGACTAGCGGGAGGTTACGGGGGAACCTACGAGCAGTACTTC	CASNGSGRGLAGGYGGTYEQYF